This TCR beta chain derives from a study of control samples from healthy donors and cancer patients. Assay used: immunoSEQ multiplex PCR; TCRdb lists only in-frame clones, some missing. The profile shows roughly 150,000 clones, around 90% of them singletons. V was shortened by 7 bases and J by 4 bases, with 16 bases between the two germline ends. The CDR3 contains 13 residues. CDR1 and CDR2 from the germline V gene are SQVTM and ANQGSEA. The sequence derives from a man aged 18 to 30 in good health. The chain carries TRBV29-1 and TRBJ1-2; D gene ambiguous. The sample was blood. CDR3 sequence (DNA): TGCAGCGCCGGTAGAGAGGGTCTCTATGGCTACACCTTC. Translation: CSAGREGLYGYTF.